This TCR beta chain was sequenced during a study of control samples from healthy donors and cancer patients. Only in-frame clones appear in the TCRdb table, and some are missing; sequencing was by immunoSEQ multiplex PCR. The table includes about 150,000 clones, around 88% detected once. This clonotype was sampled from a man younger than 35 in good health. Sequenced input: blood.

CDR3 DNA sequence: TGCGCCAGCAGCCAAGATCGGCGCGAAGGGCGAAACATTCAGTACTTC. Translated: CASSQDRREGRNIQYF. This chain connects TRBV4-3 to TRBJ2-4; D ambiguous. Germline CDR1 LGHNA, CDR2 YSLEER. V shed 0 bases and J shed 6 bases, with 15 bases lying between them. The CDR3 covers 16 residues.